The entry below describes one T cell receptor (beta chain). Its specificity is unknown. The data stem from a study of beta chain features in type 1 diabetes. V was cut by 0 bases and J by 6 bases, with 9 bases left in between. The CDR3 is 13 residues long. CDR1 and CDR2 (germline): GTSNPN, SVGIG (reference sequence). What was sequenced were expressed TCRB transcripts, since all of the isolated RNA had been reverse transcribed. The method was immunoSEQ multiplex PCR; TCRdb's version includes in-frame clones alone and lacks a portion of them. The repertoire holds approximately 150,000 clones, with around 63% as singletons. General study findings and limits: The study notes PCR might favor shorter templates equally in patients and controls. There was a moderate but significant shortening of TCRB CDR3s in all four CD4+ subsets of Type 1 diabetes patients.

This receptor was obtained from a man under 40 with type 1 diabetes. The sample taken for sequencing was naive CD4+ T cells from blood. This rearrangement joins TRBV30 to TRBJ1-5; the D gene is possibly TRBD1 (6 bases). CDR3 amino acids: CAWSVQGSQPQHF. CDR3 in DNA: TGTGCCTGGAGTGTACAGGGCAGTCAGCCCCAGCATTTT. Based on the CDR3 plus reference TRBV30 and TRBJ1-5, the full variable domain is SQTIHQWPATLVQPVGSPLSLECTVEGTSNPNLYWYRQAAGRGLQLLFYSVGIGQISSEVPQNLSASRPQDRQFILSSKKLLLSDSGFYLCAWSVQGSQPQHFGDGTRLSIL.